A selection of T cell receptor beta chains follows, all from one sample in a study of blood T cell repertoires in COVID-19. Here immunoSEQ multiplex PCR was the method, and the copy in TCRdb shows in-frame clones only, minus some. This table holds under 300,000 clones, 84% found once. The sample taken for sequencing was peripheral blood. These receptor sequences come from a middle-aged woman who had recovered from COVID-19. CDR3s include the opening cysteine and the closing phenylalanine or tryptophan.

V: TRBV28; J: TRBJ2-7; CDR3: CASSPGTFSYEQYF
V: TRBV2; J: TRBJ2-1; CDR3: CASSRDRYNEQFF
V: TRBV11-3; J: TRBJ2-3; CDR3: CASSTWTSGVPVITDTQYF
V: TRBV28; J: TRBJ2-3; CDR3: CASRPGLGTQYF
V: TRBV7-9; J: TRBJ2-3; CDR3: CANSFGQGKTDTQYF
V: TRBV7-2; J: TRBJ1-1; CDR3: CASSLGYRATEAFF
V: TRBV6-5; J: TRBJ1-2; CDR3: CASRTTVKGSYTF
V: TRBV19; J: TRBJ2-1; CDR3: CASSSSRGAPYNEQFF
V: TRBV6-5; J: TRBJ1-6; CDR3: CASSYSGRTYSPLHF
V: TRBV6-1; J: TRBJ2-7; CDR3: CASSEVDRAMGEQYF
V: TRBV28; J: TRBJ2-7; CDR3: CASSSPTPSSYEQYF
V: TRBV2; J: TRBJ2-7; CDR3: CASSRDRDFEQYF
V: TRBV6-4; J: TRBJ2-7; CDR3: CASSNKVGTASYEQYF
V: TRBV4-2; J: TRBJ1-6; CDR3: CASSQNRGSPLHF
V: TRBV7-2; J: TRBJ2-5; CDR3: CASSLAMGQGAGETQYF
V: TRBV19; J: TRBJ1-5; CDR3: CASRGTGNRHQPQHF
V: TRBV4-1; J: TRBJ1-2; CDR3: CASSHPDRTNYGYTF
V: TRBV5-4; J: TRBJ2-7; CDR3: CASSLVGGRIHEQYF
V: TRBV5-1; J: TRBJ2-2; CDR3: CASSSDRQNTGELFF
V: TRBV28; J: TRBJ1-1; CDR3: CASSRLMGPEAFF
V: TRBV28; J: TRBJ1-5; CDR3: CASSVPIGGNQPQHF
V: TRBV29-1; J: TRBJ1-1; CDR3: CSVAQGWGMNTEAFF
V: TRBV4-2; J: TRBJ2-5; CDR3: CASSQAQSSGGQETQYF
V: TRBV11-2; J: TRBJ2-1; CDR3: CASSSGQGNNEQFF
V: TRBV7-2; J: TRBJ2-7; CDR3: CASSLRGREYF
V: TRBV14; J: TRBJ2-3; CDR3: CASSGDTQYF
V: TRBV19; J: TRBJ2-1; CDR3: CASTSGTGVYNEQFF
V: TRBV5-1; J: TRBJ1-3; CDR3: CASSLGPSGSGNTIYF
V: TRBV29-1; J: TRBJ2-7; CDR3: CSVRQGKFSYEQYF
V: TRBV5-1; J: TRBJ2-3; CDR3: CASSFDGGGATDTQYF
V: TRBV4-1; J: TRBJ2-7; CDR3: CASSQYPSSGASYEQYF
V: TRBV11-3; J: TRBJ2-5; CDR3: CASSLAGGIGQETQYF
V: TRBV2; J: TRBJ1-6; CDR3: CASSVTENSPLHF
V: TRBV7-6; J: TRBJ2-3; CDR3: CASSLMLADTQYF
V: TRBV11-2; J: TRBJ2-1; CDR3: CASRRNRGRSYNEQFF
V: TRBV2; J: TRBJ2-1; CDR3: CASIATLSSYNEQFF
V: TRBV6-1; J: TRBJ2-7; CDR3: CASSDHSGTAYEQYF
V: TRBV25-1; J: TRBJ1-5; CDR3: CASSEPSGGGHSNQPQHF
V: TRBV5-1; J: TRBJ2-1; CDR3: CASSLGAGTSAYNEQFF
V: TRBV12-3/TRBV12-4; J: TRBJ1-2; CDR3: CASSLRNYGYTF
V: TRBV6-1; J: TRBJ1-5; CDR3: CASSEAYSNQPQHF
V: TRBV18; J: TRBJ2-7; CDR3: CASSPRLASYEQYF
V: TRBV6-5; J: TRBJ1-2; CDR3: CASSYGQATRIYTF
V: TRBV2; J: TRBJ2-1; CDR3: CASSDTQGLSSYNEQFF
V: TRBV2; J: TRBJ1-4; CDR3: CASRRRPGQLNEKLFF
V: TRBV6-5; J: TRBJ2-7; CDR3: CASSYSIFRSYEQYF
V: TRBV14; J: TRBJ2-5; CDR3: CASSPNRETQYF
V: TRBV7-6; J: TRBJ2-3; CDR3: CASSPWTSGGASTDTQYF
V: TRBV19; J: TRBJ2-3; CDR3: CASSIWAGFSTDTQYF
V: TRBV6-5; J: TRBJ2-2; CDR3: CASSYAGINTGELFF
V: TRBV6-1; J: TRBJ1-5; CDR3: CASSELIDYGFQPQHF
V: TRBV11-3; J: TRBJ1-6; CDR3: CASSLVGQGMGSPLHF
V: TRBV6-5; J: TRBJ2-7; CDR3: CASSYGTDSYEQYF